This passage covers 3 T cell receptor beta chains from one sample sequenced in a study of T cell repertoires in cytomegalovirus infection. TCRdb independently ran MiXCR on the reads; one entry per CDR3 protein. The repertoire holds nearly 700,000 distinct CDR3 sequences, with around a third as singletons. Their specific antigens are unknown. The material sequenced was cultured PBMCs, taken from culture after CMV antigen stimulation. The receptors were sampled from a human donor in good health (CMV status not recorded). Some clones in this sample may be carry-over from other donors' samples.

The chain has TRBV11-2 and TRBJ2-1; no firm D call. CDR3 length: 16 residues. Germline CDR1 SGHAT, CDR2 FQNNGV. The V end was cut by 1 base, the J end by 4 bases, with 14 bases between. The CDR3 loop is CASSLGLNHQYNEQFF. The CDR3 nucleotides are TGTGCCAGCAGCTTAGGCCTGAACCACCAGTACAATGAGCAGTTCTTC. Full variable domain (rest looked up from reference TRBV11-2 and TRBJ2-1): EAGVAQSPRYKIIEKRQSVAFWCNPISGHATLYWYQQILGQGPKLLIQFQNNGVVDDSQLPKDRFSAERLKGVDSTLKIQPAKLEDSAVYLCASSLGLNHQYNEQFFGPGTRLTVL.

This sequence joins TRBV6-8 and TRBJ2-1; D not resolved. This CDR3 is 15 amino acids long. Trimming stripped 0 bases from V and 5 bases from J, with 11 bases between. Germline lookup yields CDR1 MNHGY and CDR2 SAAAGT. The CDR3 nucleotides read TGTGCCAGCAGTTACTCGATAGGAGCGAACAATGAGCAGTTCTTC. It is translated as CASSYSIGANNEQFF.

This clonotype has a handful of counts. The chain is built from TRBV10-3 and TRBJ1-1, with D hard to call. This CDR3 has 11 amino acids. Germline CDR1 ENHRY, CDR2 SYGVKD. The ends were cut back, 6 bases at V and 4 bases at J, with 6 bases in the middle. CDR3 nucleotide sequence: TGTGCCATCAGGGACGTCACTGAAGCTTTCTTT. Translation gives CAIRDVTEAFF.